This T cell receptor (beta chain) was sequenced in a study of type 1 regulatory T cells (dated by TCRdb to the early 2020s). Study-level background: The study characterized an in vitro protocol that generated a Tr1-enriched, alloantigen-specific CD4 T cell product named T-allo10. Patients with hematological malignancies who were receiving allogeneic hematopoietic stem cell transplantation were the group in which T-allo10 was being clinically evaluated.

Sequences SGHTA (CDR1) and FQGNSA (CDR2) are obtained from the germline V gene. Spanning cysteine to phenylalanine, the CDR3 consists of 13 amino acids. This entry keeps only the CDR3 DNA: 39 bases, framed from base 1. The germline ends are 15 bases apart after V is trimmed by 6 bases and J by 6 bases. The instrument given in TCRdb is Illumina MiSeq. TCRdb trimmed public reads at Q25 via fastp, called clones via MiXCR and kept in-frame beta chains. Entries that share a CDR3 protein sequence are merged under the most common genes and DNA. For this sample the table gives about 97,000 distinct CDR3 sequences, of which 30% to 35% were detected only once. The top ten constitute roughly 2.4% of the sample. This clonotype occurred a few times. The antigen it recognizes is unknown. No base quality values were provided; no much bigger clone lies one nucleotide off.

Recombination linked TRBV7-2 to TRBJ2-7; the D gene is perhaps TRBD1 or TRBD2, as each covers 6 bases. Sequencing used CD4+ T cells, either the whole sample or a sorted fraction (not recorded which). The clonotype originates from a human donor in good health. The CDR3: CASSGRPGAEQYF. The DNA sequence reads TGTGCCAGCAGTGGGAGGCCAGGGGCCGAGCAGTACTTC.